This T cell receptor beta chain was found in a study of blood T cell repertoires in COVID-19 (dated by TCRdb to the early 2020s). Background for the entire study: Samples covering the acute and convalescent phases of COVID-19 were provided by collaborators in the United States, Italy and Spain. The prospective study material was composed of cDNA or gDNA derived from T cells, B-cell-depleted T cells, or PBMCs. Sample metadata almost always included a de-identified subject ID, COVID-19 status, age in years and sex. Subjects who had been exposed to COVID-19, were actively infected with it, or had recovered from it provided the deeply sampled blood TCRbeta repertoires that made up the dataset. The samples were drawn from two sources: the first 160 participants of the ongoing ImmuneRACE study, and some 1,300 subjects contributed by 6 global collaborators. The repertoires were released in a freely available public database intended as a resource for research on the immune response to SARS-CoV-2. Where available, HLA class I and class II types were obtained from metadata supplied by the sample provider rather than from assay-based typing.

Collaborating institutions collected whole blood in K2EDTA tubes following their own protocols. For TCRbeta analysis, collaborators shipped samples as frozen whole blood, isolated PBMCs, or DNA extracted from either of those sample types. TCRbeta CDR3 regions were amplified from genomic DNA using the immunoSEQ Assay, a bias-controlled multiplex PCR. The authors' analysis ran thus. Nucleated cell counts per sample were estimated from amplification of reference gene primers within the assay. Sequence reads were collapsed and filtered to measure the absolute abundance of every unique TCRbeta CDR3 rearrangement. For each sample, productive Simpson clonality was calculated as the square root of Simpson's diversity index over productive rearrangements. This immuneACCESS table, as held by TCRdb, lists in-frame sequences with V and J called but not all clones. Of the missing ones, under half trace to an unresolved V gene in checked studies; the others have no known cause. V and J calls and clone size are copied from that table; D and trimming were computed from the DNA. The sample table records tens of thousands of clones; 85% to 95% of these occur just once. Of the sample, about an eighth falls within the top ten clones.

The junction shows trimming of 5 bases on V and 1 base on J, plus 11 bases between the germline ends. The CDR3 runs 14 amino acids, cysteine and phenylalanine included. Just the 42-base CDR3 DNA is kept, in frame starting at base 1. In the germline V gene, CDR1 corresponds to MDHEN and CDR2 to SYDVKM. On the study overall, not on this receptor specifically: The amount of clinical and demographic metadata varied by source and participant and was provided uncurated.

A remark on this clone: Its antigen is not yet known. The sample holds no much larger clone one base away, and base qualities are not on file.

This receptor was identified in a human donor in a cohort sampled during active COVID-19. Sequencing input: peripheral blood. The sequence joins TRBV28 to TRBJ1-1, and possibly TRBD1, on 6 matching bases. The DNA reads TGTGCCAGCAGTGAGGACAGACCGAACACTGAAGCTTTCTTT. Translation gives CASSEDRPNTEAFF.